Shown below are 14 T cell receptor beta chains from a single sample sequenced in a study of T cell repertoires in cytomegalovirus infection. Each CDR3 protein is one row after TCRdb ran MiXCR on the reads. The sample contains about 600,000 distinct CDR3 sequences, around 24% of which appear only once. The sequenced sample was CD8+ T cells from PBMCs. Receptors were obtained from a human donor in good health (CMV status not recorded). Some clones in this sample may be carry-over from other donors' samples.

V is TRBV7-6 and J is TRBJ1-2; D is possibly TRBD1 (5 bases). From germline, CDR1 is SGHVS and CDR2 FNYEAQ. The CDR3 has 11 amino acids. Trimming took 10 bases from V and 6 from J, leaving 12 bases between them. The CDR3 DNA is TGTGCCATCTCAGCCAGGGATGGCTACACCTTC. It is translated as CAISARDGYTF.

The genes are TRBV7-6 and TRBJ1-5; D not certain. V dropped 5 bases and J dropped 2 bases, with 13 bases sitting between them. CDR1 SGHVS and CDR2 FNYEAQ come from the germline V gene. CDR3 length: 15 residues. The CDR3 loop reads CASSAGWGGNQPQHF. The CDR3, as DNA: TGTGCCAGCAGCGCGGGATGGGGAGGCAATCAGCCCCAGCATTTT.

The CDR3 reads CASSYIAGSIADTQYF. CDR3 bases: TGTGCCAGCAGTTACATCGCAGGGAGTATTGCAGATACGCAGTATTTT. V gene TRBV6-8 combines with J gene TRBJ2-3; D might be TRBD1 or TRBD2, each matching 5 bases. The CDR3 covers 16 residues. CDR1 is MNHGY and CDR2 is SAAAGT in the germline V gene. Trimming left V 2 bases short and J 4 bases short, with 16 bases between.

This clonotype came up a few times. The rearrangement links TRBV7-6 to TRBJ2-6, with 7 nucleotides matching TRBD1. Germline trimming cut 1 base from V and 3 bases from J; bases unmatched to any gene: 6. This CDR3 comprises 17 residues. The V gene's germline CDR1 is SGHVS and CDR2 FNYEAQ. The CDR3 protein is CASSLVDRPGGANVLTF. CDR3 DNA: TGTGCCAGCAGCTTAGTGGACAGGCCAGGTGGGGCCAACGTCCTGACTTTC.

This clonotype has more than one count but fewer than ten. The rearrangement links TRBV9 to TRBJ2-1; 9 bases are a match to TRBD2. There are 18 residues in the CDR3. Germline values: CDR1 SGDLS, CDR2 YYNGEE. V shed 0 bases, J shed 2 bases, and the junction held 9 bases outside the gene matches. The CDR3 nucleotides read TGTGCCAGCAGCGTAGTCAGCGGGGGGTCCGAAACCTACAATGAGCAGTTCTTC. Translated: CASSVVSGGSETYNEQFF.

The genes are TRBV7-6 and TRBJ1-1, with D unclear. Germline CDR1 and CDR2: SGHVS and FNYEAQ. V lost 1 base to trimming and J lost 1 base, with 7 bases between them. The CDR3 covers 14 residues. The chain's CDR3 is CASSLDEGNTEAFF. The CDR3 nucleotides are TGTGCCAGCAGCTTAGATGAGGGGAACACTGAAGCTTTCTTT.

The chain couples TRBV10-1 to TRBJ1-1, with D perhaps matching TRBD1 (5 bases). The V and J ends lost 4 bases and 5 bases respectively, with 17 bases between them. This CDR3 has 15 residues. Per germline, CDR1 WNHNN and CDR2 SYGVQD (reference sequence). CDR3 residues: CASSVTGLGGTEAFF. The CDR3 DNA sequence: TGCGCCAGCAGTGTCACGGGGCTTGGGGGGACTGAAGCTTTCTTT.

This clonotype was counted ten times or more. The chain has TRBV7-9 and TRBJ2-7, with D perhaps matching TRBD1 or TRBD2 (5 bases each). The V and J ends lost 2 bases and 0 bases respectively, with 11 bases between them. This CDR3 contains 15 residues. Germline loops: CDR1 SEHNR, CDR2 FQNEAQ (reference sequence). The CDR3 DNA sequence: TGTGCCAGCAGCTTAAGGGACGCTCCCTCCTACGAGCAGTACTTC. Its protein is CASSLRDAPSYEQYF.

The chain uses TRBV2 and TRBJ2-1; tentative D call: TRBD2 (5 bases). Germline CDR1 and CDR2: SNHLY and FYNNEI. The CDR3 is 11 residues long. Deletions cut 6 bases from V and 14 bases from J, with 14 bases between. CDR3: CASRGSYVEFF. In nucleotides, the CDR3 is TGTGCCAGCAGGGGGAGCTACGTCGAGTTCTTC.

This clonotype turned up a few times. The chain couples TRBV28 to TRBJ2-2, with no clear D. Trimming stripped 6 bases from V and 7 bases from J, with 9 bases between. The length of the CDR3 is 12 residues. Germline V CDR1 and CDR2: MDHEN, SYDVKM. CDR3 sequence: CASRTMNGELFF. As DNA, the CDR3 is TGTGCCAGCAGGACCATGAACGGGGAGCTGTTTTTT.

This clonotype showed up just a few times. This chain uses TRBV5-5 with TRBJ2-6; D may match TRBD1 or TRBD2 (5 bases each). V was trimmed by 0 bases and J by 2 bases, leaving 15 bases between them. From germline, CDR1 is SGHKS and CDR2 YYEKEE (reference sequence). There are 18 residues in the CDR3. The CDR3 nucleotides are TGTGCCAGCAGCTTGGCCGAGGGCAGGGAGACTGGGGCCAACGTCCTGACTTTC. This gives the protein CASSLAEGRETGANVLTF.

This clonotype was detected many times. The CDR3 region is CASSPYRGMNTEAFF. The CDR3 nucleotides read TGTGCCAGCAGTCCGTACAGGGGGATGAACACTGAAGCTTTCTTT. The chain links TRBV28 to TRBJ1-1; 8 bases are shared with TRBD1. In germline, CDR1 is MDHEN, CDR2 SYDVKM. CDR3 length: 15 amino acids. Losses at the gene ends were 5 bases for V and 0 bases for J; bases not matched to a gene: 5.

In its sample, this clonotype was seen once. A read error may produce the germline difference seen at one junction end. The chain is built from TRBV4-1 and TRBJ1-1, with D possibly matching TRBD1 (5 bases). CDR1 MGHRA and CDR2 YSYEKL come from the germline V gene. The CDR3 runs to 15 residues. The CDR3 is CASSQSRVLNAEAFF. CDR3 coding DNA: TGCGCCAGCAGCCAATCCAGGGTGCTGAACGCTGAAGCTTTCTTT.

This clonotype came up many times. The CDR3, as DNA: TGTGCTAGTGGTTTGTTTGCCGGGACAGGGGGTGTTCAGCCCCAGCATTTT. It is translated as CASGLFAGTGGVQPQHF. The chain combines TRBV12-5 with TRBJ1-5; TRBD1 matches 11 bases. CDR1 and CDR2 from the germline V gene are LGHNT and FRNRAP. The CDR3 contains 17 residues. With 2 bases clipped from V and 6 bases from J, the junction kept 9 bases outside the gene matches.